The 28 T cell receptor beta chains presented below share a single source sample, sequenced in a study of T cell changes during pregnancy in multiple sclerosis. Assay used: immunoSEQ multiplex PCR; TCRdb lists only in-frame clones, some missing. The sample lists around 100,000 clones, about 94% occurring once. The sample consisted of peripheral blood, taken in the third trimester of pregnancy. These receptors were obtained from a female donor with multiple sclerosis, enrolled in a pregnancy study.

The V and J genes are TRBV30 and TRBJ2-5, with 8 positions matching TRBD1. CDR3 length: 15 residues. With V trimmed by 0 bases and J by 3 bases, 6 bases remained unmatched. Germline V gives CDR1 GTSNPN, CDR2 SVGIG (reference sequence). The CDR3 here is CAWSVATGVKETQYF. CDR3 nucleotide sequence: TGTGCCTGGAGTGTGGCGACAGGGGTGAAAGAGACCCAGTACTTC.

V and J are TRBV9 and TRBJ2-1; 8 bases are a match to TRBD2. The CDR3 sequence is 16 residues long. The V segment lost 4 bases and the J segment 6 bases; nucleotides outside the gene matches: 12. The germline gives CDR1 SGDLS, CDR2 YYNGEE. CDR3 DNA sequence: TGTGCCAGCAGCCTTAGCGGGACCCATCGGTCCAATGAGCAGTTCTTC. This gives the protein CASSLSGTHRSNEQFF.

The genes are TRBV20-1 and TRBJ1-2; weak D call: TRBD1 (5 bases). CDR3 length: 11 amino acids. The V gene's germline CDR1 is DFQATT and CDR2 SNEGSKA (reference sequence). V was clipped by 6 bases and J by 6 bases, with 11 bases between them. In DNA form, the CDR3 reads TGCAGTGCCCGGGGAGGGGATGGCTACACCTTC. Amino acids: CSARGGDGYTF.

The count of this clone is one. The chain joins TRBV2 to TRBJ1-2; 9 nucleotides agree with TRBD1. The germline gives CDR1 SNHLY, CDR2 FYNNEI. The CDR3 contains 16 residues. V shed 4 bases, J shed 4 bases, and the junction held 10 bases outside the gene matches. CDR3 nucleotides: TGTGCCAGCAGTGCCGGCCCGGGACAGGGATCCTATGGCTACACCTTC. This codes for CASSAGPGQGSYGYTF.

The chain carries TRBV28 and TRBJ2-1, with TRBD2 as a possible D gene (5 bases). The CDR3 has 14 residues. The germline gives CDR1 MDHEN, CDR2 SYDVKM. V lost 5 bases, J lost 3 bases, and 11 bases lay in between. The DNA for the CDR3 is TGTGCCAGCAGTATCTCGGGATTCTACAATGAGCAGTTCTTC. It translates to CASSISGFYNEQFF. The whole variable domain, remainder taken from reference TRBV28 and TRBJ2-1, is DVKVTQSSRYLVKRTGEKVFLECVQDMDHENMFWYRQDPGLGLRLIYFSYDVKMKEKGDIPEGYSVSREKKERFSLILESASTNQTSMYLCASSISGFYNEQFFGPGTRLTVL.

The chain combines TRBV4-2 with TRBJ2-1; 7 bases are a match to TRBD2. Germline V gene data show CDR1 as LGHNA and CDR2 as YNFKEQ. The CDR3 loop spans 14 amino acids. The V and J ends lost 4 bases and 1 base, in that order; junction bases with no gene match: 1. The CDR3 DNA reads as TGTGCCAGCAGCCGGGAGGGTTCCTACAATGAGCAGTTCTTC. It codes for CASSREGSYNEQFF.

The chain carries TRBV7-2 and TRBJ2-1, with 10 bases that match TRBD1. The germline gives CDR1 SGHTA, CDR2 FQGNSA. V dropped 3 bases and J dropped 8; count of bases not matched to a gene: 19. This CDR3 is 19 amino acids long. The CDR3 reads CASSFLPWTGGRKNDEQFF. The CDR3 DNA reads TGTGCCAGCAGCTTTCTTCCTTGGACAGGGGGAAGAAAGAACGATGAGCAGTTCTTC.

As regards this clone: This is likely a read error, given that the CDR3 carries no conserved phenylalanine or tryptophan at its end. CDR3 sequence: CASSANRVNYGYTL. The CDR3 DNA follows: TGCGCCAGCAGCGCCAACAGGGTAAACTATGGCTACACCCTC. The genes are TRBV5-1 and TRBJ1-2; D is perhaps TRBD1 (6 bases). This CDR3 is 14 amino acids long. V lost 4 bases to trimming and J lost 2 bases, with 12 bases between them. Germline values: CDR1 SGHRS, CDR2 YFSETQ.

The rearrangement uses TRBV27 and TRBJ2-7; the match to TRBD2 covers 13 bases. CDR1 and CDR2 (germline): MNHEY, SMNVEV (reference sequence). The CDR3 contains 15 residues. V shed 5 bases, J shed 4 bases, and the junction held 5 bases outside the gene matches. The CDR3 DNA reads TGTGCCAGCAGTCGCGGACTAGCGGGGGTATACGAGCAGTACTTC. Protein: CASSRGLAGVYEQYF.

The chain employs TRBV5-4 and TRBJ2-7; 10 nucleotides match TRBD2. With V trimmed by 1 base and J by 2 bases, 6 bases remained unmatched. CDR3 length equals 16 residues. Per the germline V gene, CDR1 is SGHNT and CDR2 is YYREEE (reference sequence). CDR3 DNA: TGTGCCAGCAGCTTGAAGATACTAGCGGGGCCCTACGAGCAGTACTTC. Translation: CASSLKILAGPYEQYF.

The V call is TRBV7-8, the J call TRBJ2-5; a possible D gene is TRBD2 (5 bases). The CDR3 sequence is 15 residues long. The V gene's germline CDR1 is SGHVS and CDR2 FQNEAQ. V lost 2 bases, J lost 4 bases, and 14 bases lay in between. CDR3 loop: CASSLLVTGRETQYF. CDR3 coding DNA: TGTGCCAGCAGCTTATTGGTCACGGGGAGAGAGACCCAGTACTTC.

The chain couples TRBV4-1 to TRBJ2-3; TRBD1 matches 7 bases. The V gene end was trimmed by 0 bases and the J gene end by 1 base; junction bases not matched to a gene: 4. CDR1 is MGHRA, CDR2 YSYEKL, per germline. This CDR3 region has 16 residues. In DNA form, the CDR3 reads TGCGCCAGCAGCCAAGAGATAACAGGGGGCACAGATACGCAGTATTTT. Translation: CASSQEITGGTDTQYF.

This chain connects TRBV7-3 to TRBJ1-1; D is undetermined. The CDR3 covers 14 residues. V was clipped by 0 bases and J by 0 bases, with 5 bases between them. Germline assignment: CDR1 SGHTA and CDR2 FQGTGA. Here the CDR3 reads CASSLTRVNTEAFF. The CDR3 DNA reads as TGTGCCAGCAGCTTAACACGCGTGAACACTGAAGCTTTCTTT.

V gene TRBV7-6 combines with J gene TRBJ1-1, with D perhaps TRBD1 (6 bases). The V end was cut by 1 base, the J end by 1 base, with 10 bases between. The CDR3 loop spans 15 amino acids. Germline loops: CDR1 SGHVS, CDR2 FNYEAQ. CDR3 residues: CASSLVGARNTEAFF. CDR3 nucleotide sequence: TGTGCCAGCAGCTTAGTGGGGGCGCGGAACACTGAAGCTTTCTTT.

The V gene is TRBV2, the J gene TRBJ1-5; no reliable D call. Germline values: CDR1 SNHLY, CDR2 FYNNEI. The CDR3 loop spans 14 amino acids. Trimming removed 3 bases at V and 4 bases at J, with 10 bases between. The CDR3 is CASSDRLTNQPQHF. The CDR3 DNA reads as TGTGCCAGCAGTGACAGACTTACTAATCAGCCCCAGCATTTT.

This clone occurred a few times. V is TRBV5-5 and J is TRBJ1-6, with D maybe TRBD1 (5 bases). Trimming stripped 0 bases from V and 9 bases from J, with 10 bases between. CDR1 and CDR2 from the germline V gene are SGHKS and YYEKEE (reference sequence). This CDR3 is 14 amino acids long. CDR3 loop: CASSLGGAGSPLHF. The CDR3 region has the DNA TGTGCCAGCAGCTTGGGTGGGGCCGGTTCACCCCTCCACTTT.

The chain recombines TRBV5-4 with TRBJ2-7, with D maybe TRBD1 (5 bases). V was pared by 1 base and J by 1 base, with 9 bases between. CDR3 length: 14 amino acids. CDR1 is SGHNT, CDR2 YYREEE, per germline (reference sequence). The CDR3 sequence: CASSLSRGSYEQYF. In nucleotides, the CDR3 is TGTGCCAGCAGCTTGTCTAGGGGATCCTACGAGCAGTACTTC.

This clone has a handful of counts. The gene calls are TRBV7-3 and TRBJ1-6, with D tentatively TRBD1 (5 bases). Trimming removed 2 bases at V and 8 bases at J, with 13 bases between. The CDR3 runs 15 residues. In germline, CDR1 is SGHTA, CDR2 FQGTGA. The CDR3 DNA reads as TGTGCCAGCAGCTTAGAGGCCCCAGGGTATTCACCCCTCCACTTT. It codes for CASSLEAPGYSPLHF.

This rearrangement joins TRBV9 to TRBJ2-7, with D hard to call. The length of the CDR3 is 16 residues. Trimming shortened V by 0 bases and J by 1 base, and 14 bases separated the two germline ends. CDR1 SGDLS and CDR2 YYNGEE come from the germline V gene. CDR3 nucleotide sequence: TGTGCCAGCAGCGTAGGATCTATCGGGTCTTCCTACGAGCAGTACTTC. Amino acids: CASSVGSIGSSYEQYF. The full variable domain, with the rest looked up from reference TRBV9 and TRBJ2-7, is DSGVTQTPKHLITATGQRVTLRCSPRSGDLSVYWYQQSLDQGLQFLIQYYNGEERAKGNILERFSAQQFPDLHSELNLSSLELGDSALYFCASSVGSIGSSYEQYFGPGTRLTVT.

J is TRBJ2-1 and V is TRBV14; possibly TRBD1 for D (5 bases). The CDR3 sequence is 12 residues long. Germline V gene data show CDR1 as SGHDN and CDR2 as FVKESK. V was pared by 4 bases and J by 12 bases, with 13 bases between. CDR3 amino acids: CASSPKGVRQFF. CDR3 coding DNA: TGTGCCAGCAGCCCCAAAGGGGTAAGGCAGTTCTTC.

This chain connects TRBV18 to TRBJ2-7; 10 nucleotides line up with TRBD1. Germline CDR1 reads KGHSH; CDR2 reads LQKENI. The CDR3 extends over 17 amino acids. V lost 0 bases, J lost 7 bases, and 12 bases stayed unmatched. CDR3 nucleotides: TGTGCCAGCTCACCACCTAATCCCGTGACAGGGGGCCGGGAGCAGTACTTC. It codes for CASSPPNPVTGGREQYF.

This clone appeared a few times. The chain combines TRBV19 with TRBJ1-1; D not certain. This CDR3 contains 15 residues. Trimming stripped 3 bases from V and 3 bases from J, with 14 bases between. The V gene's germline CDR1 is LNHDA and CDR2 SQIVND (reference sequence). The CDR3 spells CASSIKREWDTEAFF. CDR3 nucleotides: TGTGCCAGTAGTATTAAGAGGGAATGGGACACTGAAGCTTTCTTT.

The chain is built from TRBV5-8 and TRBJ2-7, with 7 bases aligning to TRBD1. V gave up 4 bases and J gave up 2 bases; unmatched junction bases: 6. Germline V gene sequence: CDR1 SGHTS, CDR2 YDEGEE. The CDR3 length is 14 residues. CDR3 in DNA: TGTGCCAGCAGCCTCGACAGGGCAGCCTACGAGCAGTACTTC. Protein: CASSLDRAAYEQYF.

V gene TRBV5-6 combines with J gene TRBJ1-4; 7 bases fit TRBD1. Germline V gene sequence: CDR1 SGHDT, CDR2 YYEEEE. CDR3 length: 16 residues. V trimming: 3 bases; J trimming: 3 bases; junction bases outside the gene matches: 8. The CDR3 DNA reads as TGTGCCAGCAGCTGGGCGAGACAGGGAGCTAATGAAAAACTGTTTTTT. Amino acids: CASSWARQGANEKLFF.

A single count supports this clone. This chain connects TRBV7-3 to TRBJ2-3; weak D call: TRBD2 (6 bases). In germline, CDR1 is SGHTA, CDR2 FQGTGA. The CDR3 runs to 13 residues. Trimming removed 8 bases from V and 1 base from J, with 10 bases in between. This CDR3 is CASSGTRTDTQYF. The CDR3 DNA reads TGTGCCAGCTCCGGGACTCGCACAGATACGCAGTATTTT. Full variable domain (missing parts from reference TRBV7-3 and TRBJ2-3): GAGVSQTPSNKVTEKGKYVELRCDPISGHTALYWYRQSLGQGPEFLIYFQGTGAADDSGLPNDRFFAVRPEGSVSTLKIQRTERGDSAVYLCASSGTRTDTQYFGPGTRLTVL.

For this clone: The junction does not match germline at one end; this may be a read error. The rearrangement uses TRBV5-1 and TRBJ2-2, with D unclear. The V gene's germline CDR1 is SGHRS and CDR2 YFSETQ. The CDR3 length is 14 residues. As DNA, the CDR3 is TGCGCCAGCAGAATCGGGTCGAAAACCGGGGAGCTGTTTTTT. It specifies CASRIGSKTGELFF.

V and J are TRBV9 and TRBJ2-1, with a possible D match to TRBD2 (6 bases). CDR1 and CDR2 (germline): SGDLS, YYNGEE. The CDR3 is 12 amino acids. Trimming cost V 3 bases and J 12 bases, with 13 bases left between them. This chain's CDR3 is CASSAGTRPQFF. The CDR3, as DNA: TGTGCCAGCAGCGCCGGGACTCGCCCGCAGTTCTTC.

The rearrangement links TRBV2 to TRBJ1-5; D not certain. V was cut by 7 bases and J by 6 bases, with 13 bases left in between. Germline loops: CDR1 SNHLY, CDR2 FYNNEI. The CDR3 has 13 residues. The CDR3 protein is CASTPGLGQPQHF. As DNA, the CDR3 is TGTGCCAGCACGCCAGGATTGGGTCAGCCCCAGCATTTT. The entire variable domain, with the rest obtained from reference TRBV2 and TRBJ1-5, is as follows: EPEVTQTPSHQVTQMGQEVILRCVPISNHLYFYWYRQILGQKVEFLVSFYNNEISEKSEIFDDQFSVERPDGSNFTLKIRSTKLEDSAMYFCASTPGLGQPQHFGDGTRLSIL.